Below, 24 T cell receptor beta chains from the same sample are listed, as sequenced in a study of neurological immune-mediated disorders. MiXCR was run by TCRdb on the 5' RACE reads, yielding one entry per CDR3 protein. The sample lists tens of thousands of distinct CDR3 sequences; about 14% were seen once. The sequencing input was PBMCs. Every receptor here comes from a woman in her 50s in good health.

This clonotype was found many times. V and J are TRBV5-1 and TRBJ1-4, with 9 bases that match TRBD1. With 6 bases clipped from V and 7 bases from J, the junction kept 7 bases outside the gene matches. Germline CDR1 SGHRS, CDR2 YFSETQ. CDR3 length: 14 residues. CDR3 sequence reads: CASKPGQGVEKLFF. CDR3 nucleotide sequence: TGCGCCAGCAAACCGGGACAGGGTGTTGAAAAACTGTTTTTT.

This clonotype occurred many times. The chain's CDR3 is CASSPRRDSYGYTF. The CDR3 DNA reads as TGTGCCAGCAGTCCGCGCCGGGATTCCTATGGCTACACCTTC. The chain links TRBV28 to TRBJ1-2; D remains ambiguous. The V end was cut by 5 bases, the J end by 4 bases, with 14 bases between. Germline values: CDR1 MDHEN, CDR2 SYDVKM. The CDR3 spans 14 residues.

This clonotype showed up many times. The J gene is TRBJ2-1, the V gene TRBV5-1; the D is unclear. The V end was cut by 4 bases, the J end by 12 bases, with 14 bases between. CDR3 length: 12 amino acids. Germline CDR1 SGHRS, CDR2 YFSETQ. CDR3 amino acids: CASSRVLSVQFF. DNA for the CDR3: TGCGCCAGCAGCCGGGTCCTCAGTGTGCAGTTCTTC.

To note about this clonotype: Germline is not matched at one junction end, which may reflect a read error. The rearrangement uses TRBV10-2 and TRBJ1-1, with no clear D. Per the germline V gene, CDR1 is WSHSY and CDR2 is SAAADI. CDR3 length: 15 amino acids. Here the CDR3 reads CAGRVGRTMNTEAFF. The CDR3 bases are TGCGCCGGCAGAGTGGGCAGGACCATGAACACTGAAGCTTTCTTT.

The gene calls are TRBV29-1 and TRBJ2-3; the D gene could be TRBD1 or TRBD2 (5 bases each). CDR1 SQVTM and CDR2 ANQGSEA come from the germline V gene. The V gene lost 4 bases and the J gene lost 2 bases, with 22 bases spanning the gap. This CDR3 spans 17 amino acids. The CDR3 sequence is CSVVQAGLRGVTDTQYF. The CDR3 nucleotides are TGCAGCGTTGTGCAGGCAGGCCTTAGAGGGGTCACAGATACGCAGTATTTT.

This clonotype came up many times. This chain uses TRBV5-1 with TRBJ1-2; D gene unclear. Germline V gives CDR1 SGHRS, CDR2 YFSETQ. V dropped 0 bases and J dropped 0 bases, with 6 bases sitting between them. CDR3 length: 14 amino acids. This CDR3 reads CASSLAIPNYGYTF. The DNA for the CDR3 is TGCGCCAGCAGCTTGGCTATTCCTAACTATGGCTACACCTTC.

This clonotype came up many times. The chain is built from TRBV5-1 and TRBJ1-6; 10 nucleotides align to TRBD1. The CDR3 extends over 14 amino acids. CDR1 is SGHRS and CDR2 is YFSETQ in the germline V gene. Germline trimming cut 7 bases from V and 8 bases from J; bases unmatched to any gene: 6. DNA of the CDR3: TGCGCCAGCGGGACAGGGGAAGTGGATTCACCCCTCCACTTT. Amino acid sequence: CASGTGEVDSPLHF.

In this sample, this clonotype turned up many times. The chain carries TRBV5-6 and TRBJ2-1; the D is unclear. The CDR3 contains 16 residues. Germline CDR1 reads SGHDT; CDR2 reads YYEEEE. The V end was cut by 1 base, the J end by 4 bases, with 15 bases between. The DNA of the CDR3 is TGTGCCAGCAGCTTGTTTGAGTCACTATTATACAATGAGCAGTTCTTC. Translation: CASSLFESLLYNEQFF. Combining the CDR3 with reference TRBV5-6 and TRBJ2-1 gives the whole variable domain DAGVTQSPTHLIKTRGQQVTLRCSPKSGHDTVSWYQQALGQGPQFIFQYYEEEERQRGNFPDRFSGHQFPNYSSELNVNALLLGDSALYLCASSLFESLLYNEQFFGPGTRLTVL.

In this sample, this clonotype turned up many times. This chain connects TRBV7-3 to TRBJ1-2, with 8 bases matching TRBD1. J lost 9 bases, V lost 1 base, and 10 bases had no gene match. The germline V gene has CDR1 SGHTA and CDR2 FQGTGA. This CDR3 comprises 15 residues. CDR3 coding DNA: TGTGCCAGCAGCTTAAGCCCCGGGACAGGCGCGAGCTACACCTTC. Translated: CASSLSPGTGASYTF.

This clonotype was counted many times. The chain links TRBV5-1 to TRBJ1-2; D not certain. Deletions cut 5 bases from V and 0 bases from J, with 11 bases between. This CDR3 spans 14 amino acids. Germline CDR1 and CDR2: SGHRS and YFSETQ. The CDR3 region has the DNA TGCGCCAGCAGGGAACAAGGGTCTAACTATGGCTACACCTTC. It codes for CASREQGSNYGYTF. Full variable domain (rest looked up from reference TRBV5-1 and TRBJ1-2): KAGVTQTPRYLIKTRGQQVTLSCSPISGHRSVSWYQQTPGQGLQFLFEYFSETQRNKGNFPGRFSGRQFSNSRSEMNVSTLELGDSALYLCASREQGSNYGYTFGSGTRLTVV.

This clonotype was seen repeatedly, ten times or more. The genes are TRBV5-1 and TRBJ1-5, with D maybe TRBD1 (5 bases). The CDR3 runs to 15 residues. V lost 0 bases and J lost 4, with 11 bases in between. Germline V gene sequence: CDR1 SGHRS, CDR2 YFSETQ. The CDR3 protein is CASSLEGPGNQPQHF. CDR3 nucleotide sequence: TGCGCCAGCAGCTTGGAGGGACCGGGAAATCAGCCCCAGCATTTT.

This clonotype was found a few times. The chain is built from TRBV5-1 and TRBJ1-1; possible D gene TRBD1, 6 bases. This CDR3 region has 14 residues. The germline V gene has CDR1 SGHRS and CDR2 YFSETQ. Trimming cost V 9 bases and J 0 bases, with 15 bases left between them. The CDR3 DNA sequence: TGCGCCACCTCGACAGGAGCCGTGAACACTGAAGCTTTCTTT. Translated, it gives CATSTGAVNTEAFF.

This clonotype was detected many times. The J gene is TRBJ1-5, the V gene TRBV20-1; the D gene is possibly TRBD1 (5 bases). Germline V gene sequence: CDR1 DFQATT, CDR2 SNEGSKA (reference sequence). The germline V and J ends were trimmed by 7 bases and 8 bases, with 21 bases remaining between them. This CDR3 has 14 residues. CDR3 sequence reads: CSGAAGNRGKPQHF. The CDR3 DNA reads TGCAGTGGTGCGGCGGGGAACCGGGGGAAGCCCCAGCATTTT.

This clonotype was detected once. The junction departs from the called germline gene at one end, perhaps through a read error. The CDR3 coding sequence is TGCGCCATCAGCTTTGATGCAAGAAGAGGGCAGTTCTTC. Amino acids: CAISFDARRGQFF. This chain joins TRBV5-1 and TRBJ2-1; D remains ambiguous. CDR3 size: 13 residues. Germline CDR1 reads SGHRS; CDR2 reads YFSETQ.

This clonotype was counted ten times or more. The chain couples TRBV3-1 to TRBJ2-3; D is uncertain. CDR3 length equals 15 residues. The germline gives CDR1 LGHDT, CDR2 YNNKEL (reference sequence). V was shortened by 6 bases and J by 3 bases, with 16 bases between the two germline ends. CDR3 region: CASRPKVEITDTQYF. The CDR3 nucleotides are TGTGCCAGCAGGCCCAAGGTGGAGATTACAGATACGCAGTATTTT.

In its sample, this clonotype was seen many times. This sequence joins TRBV12-3 or TRBV12-4 and TRBJ2-3, with 11 bases identical to TRBD2. This CDR3 comprises 14 residues. V shed 3 bases and J 4 bases; nucleotides not matched to a gene: 0. The CDR3 bases are TGTGCCAGCAGTTTTAGCGGGGGGGCAGATACGCAGTATTTT. It encodes CASSFSGGADTQYF.

This clonotype was seen ten or more times. The J gene is TRBJ2-3, the V gene TRBV2; TRBD2 is a possible D gene (5 bases). V gave up 4 bases and J gave up 4 bases, with 15 bases separating them. The CDR3 covers 15 residues. The germline CDR1 and CDR2 sequences are SNHLY and FYNNEI. The CDR3 spells CASSGVLGDSDTQYF. CDR3 sequence (DNA): TGTGCCAGCAGTGGCGTCCTGGGAGACTCAGATACGCAGTATTTT.

The gene calls are TRBV20-1 and TRBJ2-1; TRBD1 aligns across 7 bases. J was trimmed by 9 bases and V by 7 bases; bases with no gene match: 6. The CDR3 is 11 residues long. Germline V gene lookup returns CDR1 DFQATT and CDR2 SNEGSKA (reference sequence). The CDR3 sequence: CSVQGNSEQFF. CDR3 nucleotide sequence: TGCAGTGTACAGGGGAACTCTGAGCAGTTCTTC.

This clonotype was counted at least ten times. The rearrangement uses TRBV5-1 and TRBJ2-3; D remains unclear. The ends were cut back, 4 bases at V and 0 bases at J, with 9 bases in the middle. The CDR3 is made up of 14 amino acids. Germline values: CDR1 SGHRS, CDR2 YFSETQ. Written as DNA, the CDR3 is TGCGCCAGCAGCCCCCAGGACAGCACAGATACGCAGTATTTT. Translation: CASSPQDSTDTQYF.

Ten or more counts support this clonotype. The chain couples TRBV11-2 to TRBJ2-2; D gene uncertain. CDR3 length equals 16 residues. CDR1 and CDR2 from the germline V gene are SGHAT and FQNNGV. Trimming took off 5 bases at V and 6 bases at J, with 19 bases between the two ends. CDR3 amino acids: CASSPPGVANSGELFF. The CDR3 nucleotides are TGTGCCAGCAGCCCACCCGGAGTAGCTAACTCCGGGGAGCTGTTTTTT.

V is TRBV5-1 and J is TRBJ2-3; 14 bases fit TRBD2. CDR1 and CDR2 (germline): SGHRS, YFSETQ. The CDR3 totals 17 residues. J lost 4 bases, V lost 0 bases, and 4 bases had no gene match. In nucleotides, the CDR3 is TGCGCCAGCAGCTTGGCGGGACTAGCGGGAGAAGCAGATACGCAGTATTTT. Protein sequence: CASSLAGLAGEADTQYF. Together with reference TRBV5-1 and TRBJ2-3, the CDR3 gives the full variable domain: KAGVTQTPRYLIKTRGQQVTLSCSPISGHRSVSWYQQTPGQGLQFLFEYFSETQRNKGNFPGRFSGRQFSNSRSEMNVSTLELGDSALYLCASSLAGLAGEADTQYFGPGTRLTVL.

The sample holds many counts of this clonotype. The chain combines TRBV5-1 with TRBJ2-1, with TRBD2 identical over 9 bases. The CDR3 loop spans 14 amino acids. V was clipped by 5 bases and J by 5 bases; unmatched bases: 5. Germline V gene lookup returns CDR1 SGHRS and CDR2 YFSETQ. CDR3 coding DNA: TGCGCCAGCAGGCTAGCGGGGTGGGACAATGAGCAGTTCTTC. Protein sequence: CASRLAGWDNEQFF.

V usage is TRBV28 and J usage is TRBJ1-2, with D tentatively TRBD1 (5 bases). CDR1 and CDR2 from the germline V gene are MDHEN and SYDVKM. This CDR3 is 13 amino acids long. Trimming left V 9 bases short and J 6 bases short, with 17 bases between. DNA for the CDR3: TGTGCCAGAAGACAGACAGAGTACAATGGCTACACCTTC. Translating it yields CARRQTEYNGYTF.

Points on this clonotype: It is unclear where the CDR3 begins or ends on the DNA, so no DNA is shown, and the CDR3 is as TCRdb lists it. The chain couples TRBV5-1 to TRBJ2-5; TRBD1 was called by the table and not checked on the DNA. The CDR3 is 24 residues long, counting both termini. Germline CDR1 SGHRS, CDR2 YFSETQ. The CDR3 reads CASSGSYSYNEQFFGPGAQETQYF.